This TCR beta chain was recorded in a study of T cell repertoires in cytomegalovirus infection. Study-wide background: Selected CMV epitopes included recently identified HLA-C-restricted ones as well as well-studied HLA-B-restricted ones. It can be stated that public TCR beta signatures indicated CMV infection as well as a matching HLA type. General observations from the study: The study found HLA-C-restricted CMV-specific TCR beta clonotypes dominating the ex vivo response. Identification of carriers of CMV plus the relevant HLA was achieved through cumulative public TCR beta family frequency.

TCRdb redid the calling of the reads with MiXCR, one entry per CDR3 protein. Of 310,000 or so distinct CDR3 sequences listed, about 25% were seen once; the top ten hold more than 10%. The V gene's germline CDR1 is MNHEY and CDR2 SMNVEV (reference sequence). The germline V and J ends were trimmed by 5 bases and 1 base, with 20 bases remaining between them. The CDR3 loop spans 17 amino acids. This clonotype was picked up a small number of times. What it binds is unknown. This chain uses TRBV27 with TRBJ2-5; D is unresolved. Sequenced material: cultured PBMCs, taken from culture after CMV antigen stimulation. This clonotype was sampled from a human donor in good health (CMV status not recorded). Some clones in this sample may be carry-over from other donors' samples. CDR3 sequence (DNA): TGTGCCAGCAGTGCACCGGGCCACGATACGCCCCAAGAGACCCAGTACTTC. This codes for CASSAPGHDTPQETQYF.